A single T cell receptor (beta chain) is shown here with its context. CDR3 length equals 20 residues. This entry belongs to a study of technical replicates of blood from a handful of donors. Here immunoSEQ multiplex PCR was the method, and the copy in TCRdb shows in-frame clones only, minus some. The top ten hold approximately 0.25% of the sample, which has approximately 73,000 clones, around 95% seen once. The sample taken for sequencing was T cells isolated from PBMCs. This rearrangement joins TRBV21-1 to TRBJ2-1; the table's D call TRBD2 went unverified against the DNA. TRBV21-1 is assigned pseudogene status. The sequence was collected from a human donor in good health. CDR3 amino acids: CASSGRRLQTKKPPYNEQFF. DNA of the CDR3: TGTGCCAGCAGCGGCAGGAGGCTCCAAACCAAAAAGCCGCCCTACAATGAGCAGTTCTTC.